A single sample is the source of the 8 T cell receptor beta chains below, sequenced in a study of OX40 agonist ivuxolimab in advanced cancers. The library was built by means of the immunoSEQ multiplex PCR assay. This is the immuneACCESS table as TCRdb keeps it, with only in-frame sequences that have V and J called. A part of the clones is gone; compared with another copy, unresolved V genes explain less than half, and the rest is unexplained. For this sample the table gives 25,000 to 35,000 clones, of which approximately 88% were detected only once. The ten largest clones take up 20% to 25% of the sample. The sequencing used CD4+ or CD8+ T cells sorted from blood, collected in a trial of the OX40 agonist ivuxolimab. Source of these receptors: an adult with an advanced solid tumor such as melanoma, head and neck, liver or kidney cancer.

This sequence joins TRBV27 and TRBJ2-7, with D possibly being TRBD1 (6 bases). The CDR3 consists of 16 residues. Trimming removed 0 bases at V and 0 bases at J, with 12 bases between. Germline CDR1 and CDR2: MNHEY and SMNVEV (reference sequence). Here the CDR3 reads CASSLSYRESSYEQYF. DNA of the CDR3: TGTGCCAGCAGTTTATCTTACAGGGAAAGCTCCTACGAGCAGTACTTC.

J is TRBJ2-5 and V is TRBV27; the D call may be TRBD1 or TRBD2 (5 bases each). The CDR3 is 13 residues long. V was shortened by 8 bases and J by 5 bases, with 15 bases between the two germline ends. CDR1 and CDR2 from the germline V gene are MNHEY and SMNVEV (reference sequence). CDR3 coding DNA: TGTGCCAGCGGATCTTGGGACCCGGAGACCCAGTACTTC. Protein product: CASGSWDPETQYF.

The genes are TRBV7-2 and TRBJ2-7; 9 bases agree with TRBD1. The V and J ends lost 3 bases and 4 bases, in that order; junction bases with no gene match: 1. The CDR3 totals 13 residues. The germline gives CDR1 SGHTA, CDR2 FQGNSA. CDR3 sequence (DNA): TGTGCCAGCAGCTTTGGACAGGGGTACGAGCAGTACTTC. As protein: CASSFGQGYEQYF.

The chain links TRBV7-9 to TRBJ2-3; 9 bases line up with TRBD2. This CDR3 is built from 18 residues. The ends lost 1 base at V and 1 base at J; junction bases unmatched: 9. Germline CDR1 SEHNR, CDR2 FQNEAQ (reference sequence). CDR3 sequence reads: CASSLGHGTSTRTDTQYF. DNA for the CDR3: TGTGCCAGCAGCTTAGGCCATGGGACTAGCACTCGCACAGATACGCAGTATTTT.

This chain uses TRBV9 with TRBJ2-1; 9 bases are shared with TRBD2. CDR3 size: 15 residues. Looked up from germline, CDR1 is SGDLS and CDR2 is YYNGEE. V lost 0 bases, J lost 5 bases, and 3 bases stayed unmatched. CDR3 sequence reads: CASSVASGRHNEQFF. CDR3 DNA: TGTGCCAGCAGCGTAGCGAGCGGGAGGCACAATGAGCAGTTCTTC.

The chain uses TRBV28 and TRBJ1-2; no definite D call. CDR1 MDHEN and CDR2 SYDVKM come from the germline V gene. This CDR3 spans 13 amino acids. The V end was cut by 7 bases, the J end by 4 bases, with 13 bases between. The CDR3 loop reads CASNPERPYGYTF. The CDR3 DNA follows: TGTGCCAGCAACCCCGAGCGGCCCTATGGCTACACCTTC.

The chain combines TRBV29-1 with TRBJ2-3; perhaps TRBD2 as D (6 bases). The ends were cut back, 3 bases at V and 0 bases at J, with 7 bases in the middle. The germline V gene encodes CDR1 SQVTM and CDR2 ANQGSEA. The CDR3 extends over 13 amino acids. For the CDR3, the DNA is TGCAGCGTTGACGGGACTAGCACAGATACGCAGTATTTT. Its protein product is CSVDGTSTDTQYF.

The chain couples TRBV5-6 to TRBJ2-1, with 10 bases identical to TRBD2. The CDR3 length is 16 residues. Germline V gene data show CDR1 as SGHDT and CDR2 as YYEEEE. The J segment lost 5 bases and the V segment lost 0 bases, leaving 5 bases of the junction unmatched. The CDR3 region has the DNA TGTGCCAGCAGCTTGGACAGGACTAGCGGAAACAATGAGCAGTTCTTC. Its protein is CASSLDRTSGNNEQFF.